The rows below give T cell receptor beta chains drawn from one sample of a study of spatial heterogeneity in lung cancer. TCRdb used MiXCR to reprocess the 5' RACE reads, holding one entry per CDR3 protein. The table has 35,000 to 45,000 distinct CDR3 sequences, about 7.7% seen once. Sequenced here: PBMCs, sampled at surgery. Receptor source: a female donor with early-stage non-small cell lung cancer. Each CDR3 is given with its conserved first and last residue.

CDR3aa: CSATPGTGGPDTQYF; v_gene: TRBV20-1
CDR3aa: CASSLSAGSGTEAFF; v_gene: TRBV5-1
CDR3aa: CASSYSTGHQSYEQYF; v_gene: TRBV6-5
CDR3aa: CASSVEGGGTYEQYF; v_gene: TRBV9
CDR3aa: CASSARFRQINQPQHF; v_gene: TRBV6-1
CDR3aa: CASSARLSGYTF; v_gene: TRBV5-4
CDR3aa: CASSRRGVGEQYF; v_gene: TRBV7-6
CDR3aa: CASSSTGEHQETQYF; v_gene: TRBV28
CDR3aa: CSARDRLAGETGELFF; v_gene: TRBV20-1
CDR3aa: CASSLSSLAGNTEAFF; v_gene: TRBV5-1
CDR3aa: CASSLNTNTEAFF; v_gene: TRBV7-9
CDR3aa: CSARAHQKEAEAFF; v_gene: TRBV20-1
CDR3aa: CASSFGPTSSYEQYF; v_gene: TRBV18
CDR3aa: CASSLAPGTNTEAFF; v_gene: TRBV7-9
CDR3aa: CASSLALGGNNEQFF; v_gene: TRBV7-2
CDR3aa: CASSYLKGTQYF; v_gene: TRBV6-5
CDR3aa: CASSSSAPHYAQYF; v_gene: TRBV5-1
CDR3aa: CASSPRTSGSQDEQFF; v_gene: TRBV21-1
CDR3aa: CASSLAAQPQHF; v_gene: TRBV7-2
CDR3aa: CASSFPGGNYGYTF; v_gene: TRBV7-3
CDR3aa: CASSLGRVAGLSEQYF; v_gene: TRBV5-1
CDR3aa: CASSVGQANTGELFF; v_gene: TRBV9
CDR3aa: CSARGFYNEQFF; v_gene: TRBV29-1
CDR3aa: CASSPLEGAEAFF; v_gene: TRBV5-1
CDR3aa: CASSFQVHEQYF; v_gene: TRBV7-9
CDR3aa: CSVVYASGNTIYF; v_gene: TRBV29-1
CDR3aa: CASSSRTGYTYEQYF; v_gene: TRBV7-9
CDR3aa: CASSLGVARRTSEQFF; v_gene: TRBV5-1
CDR3aa: CASSGGRRTPTDTQYF; v_gene: TRBV19
CDR3aa: CSAQNRGSEQYF; v_gene: TRBV20-1
CDR3aa: CASSLEDYSLGKQYF; v_gene: TRBV5-6
CDR3aa: CASSQAPAVYNEQFF; v_gene: TRBV3-1
CDR3aa: CASRPPEGRDTQYF; v_gene: TRBV12-2
CDR3aa: CASSSFWDRGFQETQYF; v_gene: TRBV28
CDR3aa: CERTGGPITIGNTEAFF; v_gene: TRBV7-3
CDR3aa: CASSPGTGHNEKLFF; v_gene: TRBV5-1
CDR3aa: CASSQGPTENTEAFF; v_gene: TRBV3-1
CDR3aa: CASRASGGETQYF; v_gene: TRBV12-3/TRBV12-4
CDR3aa: CASSIGQGNEKLFF; v_gene: TRBV5-1
CDR3aa: CATQRYGMTYEQYF; v_gene: TRBV15
CDR3aa: CASSPSEISYQETRYF; v_gene: TRBV18
CDR3aa: CASSQDSRVQIYGYTF; v_gene: TRBV4-1
CDR3aa: CASRGQGISYNEQFF; v_gene: TRBV6-1
CDR3aa: CASHWGRGPADTQYF; v_gene: TRBV6-6
CDR3aa: CASSERGDIYQPQHF; v_gene: TRBV2
CDR3aa: CASYDWRRSNQPQHF; v_gene: TRBV28
CDR3aa: CASRPLTSGTYEQYF; v_gene: TRBV6-6
CDR3aa: CASSPQLSTDTQYF; v_gene: TRBV12-3/TRBV12-4
CDR3aa: CASNGLAGAGEQFF; v_gene: TRBV27
CDR3aa: CASSLVGTGGLEAFF; v_gene: TRBV5-1
CDR3aa: CASSSRDWGGETQYF; v_gene: TRBV11-2
CDR3aa: CASSSLAGYNEQFF; v_gene: TRBV27
CDR3aa: CASSEDGVEAFF; v_gene: TRBV2
CDR3aa: CASSEGRQVLYRYGYTF; v_gene: TRBV27
CDR3aa: CASSPRPRGDTGELFF; v_gene: TRBV7-6
CDR3aa: CASRPDRGSYNSPLHF; v_gene: TRBV12-2